The clone carrying this TCR beta chain was detected many times. Germline loops: CDR1 SQVTM, CDR2 ANQGSEA. Trimming took 4 bases from V and 3 from J; bases not matched to a gene: 7. The CDR3 runs 14 residues. This sample is part of a study of T cells after yellow fever vaccination. TCRdb independently ran MiXCR on the 5' RACE reads; one entry per CDR3 protein. The sample lists 350,000 to 450,000 distinct CDR3 sequences; around 6.5% were seen once. This sequence joins TRBV29-1 and TRBJ2-7; 9 nucleotides match TRBD1. The input for sequencing was PBMCs, taken 5 days after the yellow fever booster vaccination. The sequence was obtained from a man aged 25 to 40 who received the YFV17D yellow fever vaccine. CDR3 nucleotides: TGCAGCGTTGTCGGCGAGGGACAGGGCTACGAGCAGTACTTC. It codes for CSVVGEGQGYEQYF.